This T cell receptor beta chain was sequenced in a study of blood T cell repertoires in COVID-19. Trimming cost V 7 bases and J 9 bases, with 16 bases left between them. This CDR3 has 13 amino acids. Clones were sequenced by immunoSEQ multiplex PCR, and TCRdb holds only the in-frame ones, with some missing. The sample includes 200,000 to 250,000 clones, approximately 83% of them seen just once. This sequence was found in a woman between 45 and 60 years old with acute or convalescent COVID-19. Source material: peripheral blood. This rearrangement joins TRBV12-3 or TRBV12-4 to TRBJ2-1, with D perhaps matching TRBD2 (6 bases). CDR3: CASTMGDSLEQFF. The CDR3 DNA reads TGTGCCAGCACTATGGGGGACTCCCTTGAGCAGTTCTTC.